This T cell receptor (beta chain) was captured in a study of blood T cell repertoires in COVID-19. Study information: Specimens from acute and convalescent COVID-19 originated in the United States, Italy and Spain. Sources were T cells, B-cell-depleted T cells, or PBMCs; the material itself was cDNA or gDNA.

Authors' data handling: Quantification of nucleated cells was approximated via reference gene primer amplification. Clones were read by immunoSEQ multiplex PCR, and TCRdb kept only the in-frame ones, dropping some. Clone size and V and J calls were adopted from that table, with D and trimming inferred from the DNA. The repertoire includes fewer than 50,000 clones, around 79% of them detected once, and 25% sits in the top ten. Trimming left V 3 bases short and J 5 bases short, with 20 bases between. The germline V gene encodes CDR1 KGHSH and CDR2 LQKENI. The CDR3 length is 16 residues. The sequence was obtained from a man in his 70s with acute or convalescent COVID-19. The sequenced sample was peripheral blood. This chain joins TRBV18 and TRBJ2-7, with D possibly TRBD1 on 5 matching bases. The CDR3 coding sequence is TGTGCCAGCTCACCCACAGCCGGCCCAGGGTCAGACGAGCAGTACTTC. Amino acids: CASSPTAGPGSDEQYF.